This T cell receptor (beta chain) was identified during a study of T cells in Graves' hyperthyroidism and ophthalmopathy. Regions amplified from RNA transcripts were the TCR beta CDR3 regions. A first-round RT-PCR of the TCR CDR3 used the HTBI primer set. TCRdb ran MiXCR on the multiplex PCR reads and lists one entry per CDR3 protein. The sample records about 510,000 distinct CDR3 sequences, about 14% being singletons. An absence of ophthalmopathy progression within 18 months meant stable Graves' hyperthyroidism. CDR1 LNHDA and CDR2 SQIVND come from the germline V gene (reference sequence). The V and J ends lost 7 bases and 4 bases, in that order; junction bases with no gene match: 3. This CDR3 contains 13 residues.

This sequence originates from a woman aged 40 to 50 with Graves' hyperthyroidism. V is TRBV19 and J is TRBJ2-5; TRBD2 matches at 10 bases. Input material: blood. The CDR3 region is CASTRLAGETQYF. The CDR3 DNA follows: TGTGCCAGTACTCGACTAGCGGGAGAGACCCAGTACTTC.